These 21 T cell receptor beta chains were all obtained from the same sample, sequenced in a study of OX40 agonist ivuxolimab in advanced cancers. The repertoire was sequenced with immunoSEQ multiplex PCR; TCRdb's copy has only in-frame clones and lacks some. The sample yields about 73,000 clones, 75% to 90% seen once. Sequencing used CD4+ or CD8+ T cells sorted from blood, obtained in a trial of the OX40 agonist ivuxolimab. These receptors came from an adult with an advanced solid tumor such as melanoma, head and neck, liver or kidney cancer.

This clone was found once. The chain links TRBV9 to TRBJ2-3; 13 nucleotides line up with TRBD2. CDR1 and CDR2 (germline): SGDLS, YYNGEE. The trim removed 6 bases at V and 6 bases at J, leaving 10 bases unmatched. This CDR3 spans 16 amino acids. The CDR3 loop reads CASTNTSGRAWDTQYF. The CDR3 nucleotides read TGTGCCAGCACCAATACTAGCGGGAGGGCATGGGATACGCAGTATTTT.

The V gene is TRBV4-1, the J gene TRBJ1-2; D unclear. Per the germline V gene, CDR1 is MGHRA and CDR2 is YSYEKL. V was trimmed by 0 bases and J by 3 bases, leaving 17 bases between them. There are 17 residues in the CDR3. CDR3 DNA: TGCGCCAGCAGCCAAGAGTTAGGTCGAGGTTGGGACTATGGCTACACCTTC. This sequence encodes CASSQELGRGWDYGYTF.

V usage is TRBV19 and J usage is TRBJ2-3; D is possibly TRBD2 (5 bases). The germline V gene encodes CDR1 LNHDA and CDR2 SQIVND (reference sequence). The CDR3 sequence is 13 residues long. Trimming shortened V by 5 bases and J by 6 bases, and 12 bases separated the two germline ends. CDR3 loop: CASSGASLDTQYF. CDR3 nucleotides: TGTGCCAGTAGTGGAGCTAGCCTCGATACGCAGTATTTT.

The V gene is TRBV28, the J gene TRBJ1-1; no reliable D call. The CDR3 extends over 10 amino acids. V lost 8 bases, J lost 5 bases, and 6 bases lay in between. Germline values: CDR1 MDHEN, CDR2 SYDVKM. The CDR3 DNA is TGTGCCAGCGGCGAGACTGAAGCTTTCTTT. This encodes CASGETEAFF.

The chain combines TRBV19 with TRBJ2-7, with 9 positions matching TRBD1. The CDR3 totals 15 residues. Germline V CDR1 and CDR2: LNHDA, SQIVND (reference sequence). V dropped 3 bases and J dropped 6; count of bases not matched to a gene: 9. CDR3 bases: TGTGCCAGTAGTATCTCGGCACAGGGGGCCAGCGAGCAGTACTTC. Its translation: CASSISAQGASEQYF. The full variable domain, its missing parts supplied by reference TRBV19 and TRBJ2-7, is DGGITQSPKYLFRKEGQNVTLSCEQNLNHDAMYWYRQDPGQGLRLIYYSQIVNDFQKGDIAEGYSVSREKKESFPLTVTSAQKNPTAFYLCASSISAQGASEQYFGPGTRLTVT.

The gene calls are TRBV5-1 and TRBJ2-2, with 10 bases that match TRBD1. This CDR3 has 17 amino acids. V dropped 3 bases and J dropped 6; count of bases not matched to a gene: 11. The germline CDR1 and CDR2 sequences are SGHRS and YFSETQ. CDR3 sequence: CASSWTRTGGTAGELFF. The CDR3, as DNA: TGCGCCAGCAGCTGGACCCGGACAGGGGGGACCGCCGGGGAGCTGTTTTTT.

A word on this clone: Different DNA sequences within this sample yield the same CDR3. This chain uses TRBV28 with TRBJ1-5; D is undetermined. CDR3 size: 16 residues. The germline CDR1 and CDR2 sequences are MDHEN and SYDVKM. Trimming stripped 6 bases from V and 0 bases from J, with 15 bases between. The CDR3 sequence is CASRAPTANSNQPQHF. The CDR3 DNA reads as TGTGCCAGCAGGGCCCCCACAGCAAATAGCAATCAGCCCCAGCATTTT.

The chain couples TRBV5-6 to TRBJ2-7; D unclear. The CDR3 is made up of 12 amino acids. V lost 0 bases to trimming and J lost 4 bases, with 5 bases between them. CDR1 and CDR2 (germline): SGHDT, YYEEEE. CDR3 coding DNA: TGTGCCAGCAGCTTGGACGGATACGAGCAGTACTTC. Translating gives CASSLDGYEQYF.

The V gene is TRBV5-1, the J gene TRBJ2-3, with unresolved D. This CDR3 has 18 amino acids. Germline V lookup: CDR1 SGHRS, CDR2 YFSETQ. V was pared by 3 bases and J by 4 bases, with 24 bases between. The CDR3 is CASSSGSGARSSSDTQYF. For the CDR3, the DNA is TGCGCCAGCAGCTCAGGCTCAGGCGCGCGGAGCAGTTCAGATACGCAGTATTTT.

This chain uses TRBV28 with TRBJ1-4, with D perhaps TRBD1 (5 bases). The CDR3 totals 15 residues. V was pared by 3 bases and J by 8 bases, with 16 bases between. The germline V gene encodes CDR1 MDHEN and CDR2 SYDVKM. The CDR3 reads CASSLGRNGAEKLFF. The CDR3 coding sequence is TGTGCCAGCAGTTTGGGACGTAACGGGGCCGAAAAACTGTTTTTT.

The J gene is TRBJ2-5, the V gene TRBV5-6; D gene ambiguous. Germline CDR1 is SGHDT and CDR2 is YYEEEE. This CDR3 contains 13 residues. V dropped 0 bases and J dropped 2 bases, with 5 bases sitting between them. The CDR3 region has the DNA TGTGCCAGCAGCTTGGGACGTCAAGAGACCCAGTACTTC. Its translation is CASSLGRQETQYF.

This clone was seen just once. The CDR3, as DNA: TGCAGCGTCGGGGACCCACCGGGGACCCAGTACTTC. Encoded protein: CSVGDPPGTQYF. V gene TRBV29-1 combines with J gene TRBJ2-5; either TRBD1 or TRBD2 may fit D (5 bases each). Trimming removed 6 bases from V and 7 bases from J, with 15 bases in between. Germline V gene lookup returns CDR1 SQVTM and CDR2 ANQGSEA. The length of the CDR3 is 12 residues.

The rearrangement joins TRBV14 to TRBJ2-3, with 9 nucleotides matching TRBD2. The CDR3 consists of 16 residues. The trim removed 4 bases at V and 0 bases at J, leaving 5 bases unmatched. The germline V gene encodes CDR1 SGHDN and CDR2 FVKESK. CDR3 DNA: TGTGCCAGCAGCCCCGGACTAGCGCCGAGCACAGATACGCAGTATTTT. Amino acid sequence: CASSPGLAPSTDTQYF.

This CDR3 is CATSPGPADGVPGELFF. The CDR3 DNA follows: TGTGCCACCAGCCCAGGTCCCGCCGATGGGGTTCCCGGGGAGCTGTTTTTT. The rearrangement uses TRBV15 and TRBJ2-2; D unresolved. V was pared by 5 bases and J by 6 bases, with 22 bases between. Per germline, CDR1 LNHNV and CDR2 YYDKDF (reference sequence). This CDR3 is built from 17 residues.

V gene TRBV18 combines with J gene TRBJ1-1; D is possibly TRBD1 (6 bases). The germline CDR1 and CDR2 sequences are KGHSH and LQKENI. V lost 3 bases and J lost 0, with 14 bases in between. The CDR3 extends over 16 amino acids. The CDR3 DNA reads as TGTGCCAGCTCACCGAGCGGGGGGGCCCTGAACACTGAAGCTTTCTTT. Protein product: CASSPSGGALNTEAFF. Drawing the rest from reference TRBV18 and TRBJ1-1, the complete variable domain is NAGVMQNPRHLVRRRGQEARLRCSPMKGHSHVYWYRQLPEEGLKFMVYLQKENIIDESGMPKERFSAEFPKEGPSILRIQQVVRGDSAAYFCASSPSGGALNTEAFFGQGTRLTVV.

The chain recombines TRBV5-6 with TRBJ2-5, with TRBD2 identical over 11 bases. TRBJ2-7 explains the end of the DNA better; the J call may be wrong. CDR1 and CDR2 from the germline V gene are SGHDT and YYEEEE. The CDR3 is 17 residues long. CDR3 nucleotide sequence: TGTGCCAGCAGCTTCACTAGCGGGGGACCTGGGGAGAACGAGCAGTACTTC. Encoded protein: CASSFTSGGPGENEQYF.

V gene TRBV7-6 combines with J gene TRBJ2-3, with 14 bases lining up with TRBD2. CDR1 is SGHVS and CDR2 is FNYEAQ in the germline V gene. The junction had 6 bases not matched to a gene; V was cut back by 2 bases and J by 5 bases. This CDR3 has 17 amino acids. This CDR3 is CASSLLGLAGVVDTQYF. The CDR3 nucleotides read TGTGCCAGCAGCTTATTGGGACTAGCGGGAGTGGTAGATACGCAGTATTTT. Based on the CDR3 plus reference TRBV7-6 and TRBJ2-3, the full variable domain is GAGVSQSPRYKVTKRGQDVALRCDPISGHVSLYWYRQALGQGPEFLTYFNYEAQQDKSGLPNDRFSAERPEGSISTLTIQRTEQRDSAMYRCASSLLGLAGVVDTQYFGPGTRLTVL.

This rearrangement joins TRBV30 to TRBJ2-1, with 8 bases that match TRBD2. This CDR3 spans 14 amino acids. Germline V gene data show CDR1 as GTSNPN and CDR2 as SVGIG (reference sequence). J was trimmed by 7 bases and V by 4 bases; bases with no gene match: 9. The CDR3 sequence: CAWTPGTRGNEQFF. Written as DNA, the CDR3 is TGTGCCTGGACCCCCGGGACTAGAGGTAATGAGCAGTTCTTC.

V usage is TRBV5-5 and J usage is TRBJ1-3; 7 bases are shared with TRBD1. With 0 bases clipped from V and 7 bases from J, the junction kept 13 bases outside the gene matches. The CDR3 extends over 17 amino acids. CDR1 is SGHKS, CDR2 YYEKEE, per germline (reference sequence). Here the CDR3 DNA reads TGTGCCAGCAGCTTGGCCCTGGGACAGCCAAGGGGGAACACCATATATTTT. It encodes CASSLALGQPRGNTIYF. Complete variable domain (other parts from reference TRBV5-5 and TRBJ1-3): DAGVTQSPTHLIKTRGQQVTLRCSPISGHKSVSWYQQVLGQGPQFIFQYYEKEERGRGNFPDRFSARQFPNYSSELNVNALLLGDSALYLCASSLALGQPRGNTIYFGEGSWLTVV.

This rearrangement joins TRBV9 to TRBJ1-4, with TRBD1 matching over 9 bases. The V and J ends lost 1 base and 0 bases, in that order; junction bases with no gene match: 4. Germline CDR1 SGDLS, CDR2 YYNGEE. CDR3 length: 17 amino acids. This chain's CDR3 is CASSVSGQGTTNEKLFF. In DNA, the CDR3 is TGTGCCAGCAGCGTATCAGGACAGGGGACAACTAATGAAAAACTGTTTTTT.

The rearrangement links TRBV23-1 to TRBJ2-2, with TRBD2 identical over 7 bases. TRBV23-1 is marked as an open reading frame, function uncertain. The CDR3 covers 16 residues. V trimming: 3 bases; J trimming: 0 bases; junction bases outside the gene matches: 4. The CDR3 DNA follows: TGCGCCAGCAGTCACCGCCGGGGGGCGAACACCGGGGAGCTGTTTTTT. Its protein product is CASSHRRGANTGELFF.